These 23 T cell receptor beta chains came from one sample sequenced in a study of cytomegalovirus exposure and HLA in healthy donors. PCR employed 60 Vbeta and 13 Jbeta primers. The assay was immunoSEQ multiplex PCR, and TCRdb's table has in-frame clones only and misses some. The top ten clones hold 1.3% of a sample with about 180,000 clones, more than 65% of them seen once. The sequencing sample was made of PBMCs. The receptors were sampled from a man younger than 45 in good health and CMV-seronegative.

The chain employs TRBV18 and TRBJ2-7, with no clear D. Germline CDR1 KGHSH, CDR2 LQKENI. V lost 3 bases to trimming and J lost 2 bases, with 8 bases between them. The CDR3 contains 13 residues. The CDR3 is CASSPTLTYEQYF. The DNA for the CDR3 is TGTGCCAGCTCACCGACACTTACCTACGAGCAGTACTTC. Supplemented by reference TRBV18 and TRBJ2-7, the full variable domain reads NAGVMQNPRHLVRRRGQEARLRCSPMKGHSHVYWYRQLPEEGLKFMVYLQKENIIDESGMPKERFSAEFPKEGPSILRIQQVVRGDSAAYFCASSPTLTYEQYFGPGTRLTVT.

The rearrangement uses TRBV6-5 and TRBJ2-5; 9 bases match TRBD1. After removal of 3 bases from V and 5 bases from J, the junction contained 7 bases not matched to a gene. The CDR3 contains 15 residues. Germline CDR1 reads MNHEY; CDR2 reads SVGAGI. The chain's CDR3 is CASSYLQGARETQYF. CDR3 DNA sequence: TGTGCCAGCAGTTATTTACAGGGGGCGAGGGAGACCCAGTACTTC.

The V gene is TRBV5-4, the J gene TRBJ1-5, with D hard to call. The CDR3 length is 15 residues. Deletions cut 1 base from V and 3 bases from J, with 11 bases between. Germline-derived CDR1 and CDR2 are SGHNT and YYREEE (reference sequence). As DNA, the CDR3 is TGTGCCAGCAGCTTGTATTCAGAAGTCAATCAGCCCCAGCATTTT. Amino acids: CASSLYSEVNQPQHF.

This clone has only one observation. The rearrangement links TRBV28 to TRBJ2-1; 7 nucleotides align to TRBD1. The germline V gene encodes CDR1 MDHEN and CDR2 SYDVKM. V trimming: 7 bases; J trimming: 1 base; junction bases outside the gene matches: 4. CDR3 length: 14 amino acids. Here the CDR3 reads CASMGRGSYNEQFF. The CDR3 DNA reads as TGTGCCAGCATGGGCAGGGGGTCCTACAATGAGCAGTTCTTC.

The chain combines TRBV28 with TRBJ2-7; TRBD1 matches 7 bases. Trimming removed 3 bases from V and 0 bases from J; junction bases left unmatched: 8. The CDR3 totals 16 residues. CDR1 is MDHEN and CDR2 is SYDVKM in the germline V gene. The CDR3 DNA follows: TGTGCCAGCAGTTTCGGGACAGTATACAGCTCCTACGAGCAGTACTTC. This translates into CASSFGTVYSSYEQYF.

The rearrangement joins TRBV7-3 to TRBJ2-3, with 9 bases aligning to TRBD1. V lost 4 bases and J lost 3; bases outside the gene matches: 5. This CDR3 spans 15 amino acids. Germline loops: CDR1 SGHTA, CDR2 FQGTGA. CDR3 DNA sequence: TGTGCCAGCAGCTCCCGGGACAGGGATACAGATACGCAGTATTTT. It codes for CASSSRDRDTDTQYF.

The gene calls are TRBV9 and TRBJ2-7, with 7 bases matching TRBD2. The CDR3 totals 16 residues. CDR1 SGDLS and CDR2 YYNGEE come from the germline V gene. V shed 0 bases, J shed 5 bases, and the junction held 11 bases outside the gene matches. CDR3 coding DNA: TGTGCCAGCAGCGTAGGGCTAGCGGATTTCCTGGACGAGCAGTACTTC. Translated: CASSVGLADFLDEQYF.

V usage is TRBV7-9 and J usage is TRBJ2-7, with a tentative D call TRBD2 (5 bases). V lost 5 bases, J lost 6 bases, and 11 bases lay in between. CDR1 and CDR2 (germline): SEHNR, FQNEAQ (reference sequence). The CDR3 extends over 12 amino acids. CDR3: CASSPSGSEQYF. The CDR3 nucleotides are TGTGCCAGCAGCCCCTCGGGATCCGAGCAGTACTTC.

For the CDR3, the DNA is TGTGCCAGCAGCCATACTTGGACAGGGGACTATGGCTACACCTTC. Protein sequence: CASSHTWTGDYGYTF. This rearrangement joins TRBV7-2 to TRBJ1-2; 9 bases map to TRBD1. Germline V lookup: CDR1 SGHTA, CDR2 FQGNSA. V gave up 5 bases and J gave up 3 bases; unmatched junction bases: 7. This CDR3 spans 15 amino acids.

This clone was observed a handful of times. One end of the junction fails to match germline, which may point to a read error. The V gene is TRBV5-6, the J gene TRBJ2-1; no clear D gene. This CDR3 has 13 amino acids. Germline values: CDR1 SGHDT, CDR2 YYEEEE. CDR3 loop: CASSDATRIERLF. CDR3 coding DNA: TGTGCCAGCAGTGACGCCACCCGGATCGAGAGGCTCTTC.

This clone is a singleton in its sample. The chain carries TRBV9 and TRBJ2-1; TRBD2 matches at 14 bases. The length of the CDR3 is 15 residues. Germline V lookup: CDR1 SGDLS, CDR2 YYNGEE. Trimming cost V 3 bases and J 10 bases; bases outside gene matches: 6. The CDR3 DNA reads TGTGCCAGCAGCGGGGGACTAGCGGGGGCTAGGGAGCAGTTCTTC. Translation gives CASSGGLAGAREQFF.

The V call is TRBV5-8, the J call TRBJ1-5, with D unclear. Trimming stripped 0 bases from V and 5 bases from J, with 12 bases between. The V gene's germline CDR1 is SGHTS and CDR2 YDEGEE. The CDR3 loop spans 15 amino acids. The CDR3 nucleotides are TGTGCCAGCAGCTTGGACATGCGGTGGGATCAGCCCCAGCATTTT. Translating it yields CASSLDMRWDQPQHF.

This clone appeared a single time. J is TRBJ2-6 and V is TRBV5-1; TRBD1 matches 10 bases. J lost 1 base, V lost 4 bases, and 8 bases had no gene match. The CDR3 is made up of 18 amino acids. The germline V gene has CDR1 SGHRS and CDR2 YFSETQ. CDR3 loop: CASSNGQGVRSGANVLTF. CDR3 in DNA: TGCGCCAGCAGCAACGGACAGGGGGTGCGGTCTGGGGCCAACGTCCTGACTTTC. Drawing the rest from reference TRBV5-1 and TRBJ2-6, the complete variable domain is KAGVTQTPRYLIKTRGQQVTLSCSPISGHRSVSWYQQTPGQGLQFLFEYFSETQRNKGNFPGRFSGRQFSNSRSEMNVSTLELGDSALYLCASSNGQGVRSGANVLTFGAGSRLTVL.

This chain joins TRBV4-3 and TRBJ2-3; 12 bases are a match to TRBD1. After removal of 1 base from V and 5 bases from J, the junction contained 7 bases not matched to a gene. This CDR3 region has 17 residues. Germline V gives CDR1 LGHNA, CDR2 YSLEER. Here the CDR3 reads CASSQGSGTGGIDTQYF. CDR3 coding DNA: TGCGCCAGCAGCCAAGGATCCGGGACAGGGGGCATAGATACGCAGTATTTT.

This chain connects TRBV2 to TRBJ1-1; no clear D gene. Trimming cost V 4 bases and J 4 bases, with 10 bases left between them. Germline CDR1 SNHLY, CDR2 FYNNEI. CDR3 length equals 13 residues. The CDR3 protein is CASSVGSGTEAFF. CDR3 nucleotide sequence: TGTGCCAGCAGTGTTGGCAGCGGCACTGAAGCTTTCTTT.

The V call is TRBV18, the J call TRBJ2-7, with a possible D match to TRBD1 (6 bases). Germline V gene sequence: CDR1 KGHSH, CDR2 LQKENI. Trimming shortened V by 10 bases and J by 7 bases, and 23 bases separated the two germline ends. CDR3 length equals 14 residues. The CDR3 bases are TGTGCCACCTCTTCTAGTCAGGGGACGGGGGAGCAGTACTTC. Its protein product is CATSSSQGTGEQYF.

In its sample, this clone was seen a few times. This chain's CDR3 is CASSLAGGGYEQYF. The CDR3 DNA sequence: TGCGCCAGCAGCCTAGCGGGGGGCGGGTACGAGCAGTACTTC. This chain connects TRBV4-3 to TRBJ2-7; 10 bases match TRBD2. Per germline, CDR1 LGHNA and CDR2 YSLEER. The CDR3 totals 14 residues. V shed 4 bases and J 4 bases; nucleotides not matched to a gene: 4.

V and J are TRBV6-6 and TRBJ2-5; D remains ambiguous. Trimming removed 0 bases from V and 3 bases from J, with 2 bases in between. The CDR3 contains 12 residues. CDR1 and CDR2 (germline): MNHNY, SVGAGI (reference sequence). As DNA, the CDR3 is TGTGCCAGCAGTTACTCCGAAGAGACCCAGTACTTC. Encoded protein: CASSYSEETQYF.

The CDR3 loop reads CASSQLSTDTQYF. CDR3 nucleotides: TGTGCCAGCAGCCAACTTTCCACAGATACGCAGTATTTT. The chain uses TRBV4-2 and TRBJ2-3; no reliable D call. Germline lookup yields CDR1 LGHNA and CDR2 YNFKEQ. Trimming removed 2 bases from V and 2 bases from J, with 5 bases in between. This CDR3 has 13 residues.

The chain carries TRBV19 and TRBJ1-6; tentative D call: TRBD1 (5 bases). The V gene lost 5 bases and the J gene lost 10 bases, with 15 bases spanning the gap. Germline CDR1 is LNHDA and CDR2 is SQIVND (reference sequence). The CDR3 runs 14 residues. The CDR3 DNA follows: TGTGCCAGTAGTCTAGGGGCTCAGGAATCACCCCTCCACTTT. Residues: CASSLGAQESPLHF.

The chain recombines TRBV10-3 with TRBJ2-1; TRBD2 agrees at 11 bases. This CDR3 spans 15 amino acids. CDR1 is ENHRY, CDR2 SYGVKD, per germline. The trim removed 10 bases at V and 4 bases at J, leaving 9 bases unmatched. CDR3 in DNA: TGTGCCACCGCAGGAGGGACTAGCGGTTACAATGAGCAGTTCTTC. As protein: CATAGGTSGYNEQFF.

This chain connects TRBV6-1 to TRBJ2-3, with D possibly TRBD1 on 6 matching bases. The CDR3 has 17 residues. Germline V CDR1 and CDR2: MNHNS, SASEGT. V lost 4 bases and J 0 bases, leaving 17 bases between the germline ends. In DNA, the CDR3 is TGTGCCAGCAGTGCGCAGGGGATCTCAACTAGCACAGATACGCAGTATTTT. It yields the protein CASSAQGISTSTDTQYF.

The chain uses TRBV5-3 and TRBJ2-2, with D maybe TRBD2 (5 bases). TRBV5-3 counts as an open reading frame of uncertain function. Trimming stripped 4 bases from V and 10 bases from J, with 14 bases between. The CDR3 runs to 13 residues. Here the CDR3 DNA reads TGTGCCAGAAGCGCGGGTAGAACGGAGGAGCTGTTTTTT. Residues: CARSAGRTEELFF.